The subject of this entry is one TCR beta chain. This clonotype has just a few counts. It has no known antigen specificity. Base qualities are not provided; no much larger clone lies one nucleotide away. A patient counted as having stable Graves' hyperthyroidism if no progression to ophthalmopathy occurred over 18 months of follow-up. Hyperthyroidism patients were newly diagnosed, with disease duration under 2 months, and aged 18 to 65 years. The study excluded patients with uncontrolled infections, other autoimmune diseases, pregnancy or lactation. Diagnoses were established on the basis of clinical symptoms, serum thyroxine and TRAb, thyroid ultrasound, and orbital computed tomography. Ficoll-Paque density gradient centrifugation was used to isolate PBMCs from about 9.4 ml of fresh peripheral blood. Total RNA was extracted with Trizol reagent, and quality was checked on an Agilent 2100 Bioanalyzer.

The sample originates from a study of T cells in Graves' hyperthyroidism and ophthalmopathy (dated by TCRdb to 2018 to 2020). About the full investigation: Peripheral blood samples were taken at initial diagnosis, before any treatment was given. A discovery cohort of about a hundred patients, about 44 with Graves' ophthalmopathy and about 60 with stable Graves' hyperthyroidism, was used to find distinguishing TCR V-J signatures. Once sampling was done, hyperthyroidism patients were given methimazole at a starting dose of 30 mg daily, whereas ophthalmopathy patients were given high-dose intravenous methylprednisolone. For training and testing, the 95 to 100 patients in the discovery cohort were randomly divided in a 7:3 ratio. The paper describes TCR Vbeta CDR3 sequencing of fewer than 150 peripheral blood samples, made up of under 50 ophthalmopathy patients, roughly 80 hyperthyroidism patients and 17 progressor patients. An independent validation cohort of under 20 hyperthyroidism patients and approximately 17 patients who later progressed to ophthalmopathy tested prospective prediction of ophthalmopathy. Thyroid tissue and blood T-cell repertoires from roughly 6 Graves' hyperthyroidism patients were also compared in the study. Overall study results and their limits: No statistical method was used to fix the sample size in advance, and group allocation was not hidden from the investigators. During validation, the model predicted progression to ophthalmopathy a median of about 6.3 months ahead of onset, with just under 71% sensitivity and less than 85% specificity. A model built on a 13 V-J signature distinguished ophthalmopathy from stable hyperthyroidism, reaching approximately 89% sensitivity and 81% to 83% specificity in cross-validation and 80%/75% in testing. Most expanded thyroid clonotypes (frequency above 0.001) were also detected in blood, a finding suggesting that blood repertoires may reflect thyroid immune responses.

From the germline V gene, CDR1 is SGHNT and CDR2 is YENEEA. V ends up 5 bases short and J 3 bases short, with an unmatched junction base count of 5. The CDR3 measures 14 amino acids from cysteine to phenylalanine. Of all the DNA, just the CDR3 is kept, 42 bases in frame from base 1. The TCR beta CDR3 regions were amplified from RNA transcripts. For the first round of RT-PCR on the TCR CDR3, the HTBI primer set was used together with the Qiagen OneStep RT-PCR kit. Libraries were constructed in a second round of multiplex PCR, after which size selection and purification were carried out. The libraries were sequenced on an Illumina HiSeq2000 using paired-end 100 bp reads. In the source study's methods: SOAPnuke was used to process the raw data, throwing out any read that contained adapters or uncalled bases, had a mean Phred below 15, or lacked an exact constant-primer or identifier match. High-quality paired reads were merged with COPE v1.2.5, and unique nucleotide sequences were defined as clonotypes. MiTCR v1.1 was used to align clonotypes to the IMGT TRBV, TRBD and TRBJ reference segments. Analysis was restricted to V-J combinations with a frequency above 0.0001, which covered 99% to 99.2% of repertoires. The TCS score was defined as F50 (clonal expansion) divided by E x V (chaos), with BLOSUM62-based TCRdist calculated between CDR3 peptides within each V-J. Welch's t-statistics and random forest reduced just over 500 V-J features to 10 to 15, which were used in a naive Bayes classifier (R e1071). Through fastp at Q25 and MiXCR, TCRdb rebuilt clones from the public reads, retaining in-frame beta chains. CDR3 protein sequences are deduplicated, and each keeps its most common genes and DNA. It is TCRdb's table, rather than the study itself, that gives the V and J calls and clone size. The sample yields 500,000 to 650,000 distinct CDR3 sequences; 14% were counted once. About 15% of the sample belongs to the ten largest clones.

The chain joins TRBV11-3 to TRBJ2-5; 8 bases in the junction line up with TRBD2. This sequence originates from a woman between 40 and 55 years old with Graves' hyperthyroidism. The source material was blood. CDR3 region: CASSAAGGEETQYF. The DNA reads as follows: TGTGCCAGCAGCGCGGCGGGGGGCGAAGAGACCCAGTACTTC.